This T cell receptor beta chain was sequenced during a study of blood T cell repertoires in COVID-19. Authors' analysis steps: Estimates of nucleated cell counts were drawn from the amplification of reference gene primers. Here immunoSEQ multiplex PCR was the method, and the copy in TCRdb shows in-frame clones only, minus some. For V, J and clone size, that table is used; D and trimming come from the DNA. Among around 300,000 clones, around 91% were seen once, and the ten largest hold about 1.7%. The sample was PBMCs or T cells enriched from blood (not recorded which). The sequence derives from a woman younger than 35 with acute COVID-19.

The CDR3 is CASSLLGTSGTDRYEQYF. CDR3 bases: TGTGCCAGCAGTCTCCTGGGGACTAGCGGGACAGACCGATACGAGCAGTACTTC. This chain joins TRBV27 and TRBJ2-7; the match to TRBD2 covers 13 bases. The CDR3 contains 18 residues. The V gene's germline CDR1 is MNHEY and CDR2 SMNVEV (reference sequence). Germline trimming cut 5 bases from V and 4 bases from J; bases unmatched to any gene: 14.